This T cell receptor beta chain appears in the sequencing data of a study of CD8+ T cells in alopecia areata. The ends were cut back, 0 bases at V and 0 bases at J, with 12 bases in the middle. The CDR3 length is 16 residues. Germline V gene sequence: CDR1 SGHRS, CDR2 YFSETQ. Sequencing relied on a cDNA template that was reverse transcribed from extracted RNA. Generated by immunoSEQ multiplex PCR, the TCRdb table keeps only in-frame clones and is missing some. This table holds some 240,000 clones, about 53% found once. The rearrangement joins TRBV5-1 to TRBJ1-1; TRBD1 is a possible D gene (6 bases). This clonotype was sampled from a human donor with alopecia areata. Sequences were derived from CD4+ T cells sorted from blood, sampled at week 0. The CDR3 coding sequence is TGCGCCAGCAGCTTGGAGGGCACAGGGATGAACACTGAAGCTTTCTTT. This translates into CASSLEGTGMNTEAFF.